This T cell receptor (beta chain) was sequenced in a study of T cell changes during pregnancy in multiple sclerosis. This CDR3 contains 14 residues. The protocol was immunoSEQ multiplex PCR, while the TCRdb copy is restricted to in-frame clones and leaves out a portion. Among roughly 53,000 clones, about nine tenths were seen once, and the ten largest hold around 2.9%. V gene TRBV21-1 combines with J gene TRBJ2-7; the listed D gene, TRBD2, was not tested against the DNA. TRBV21-1 is a documented pseudogene. The sequencing here drew on CD8+ T cells from peripheral blood mononuclear cells, taken before pregnancy. The receptor was derived from a female donor with multiple sclerosis, enrolled in a pregnancy study. The CDR3 nucleotides are TGTGCCAGCAGCAAAGTCGGAGTTGCCTGCGAGCAGTACTTC. Protein product: CASSKVGVACEQYF.